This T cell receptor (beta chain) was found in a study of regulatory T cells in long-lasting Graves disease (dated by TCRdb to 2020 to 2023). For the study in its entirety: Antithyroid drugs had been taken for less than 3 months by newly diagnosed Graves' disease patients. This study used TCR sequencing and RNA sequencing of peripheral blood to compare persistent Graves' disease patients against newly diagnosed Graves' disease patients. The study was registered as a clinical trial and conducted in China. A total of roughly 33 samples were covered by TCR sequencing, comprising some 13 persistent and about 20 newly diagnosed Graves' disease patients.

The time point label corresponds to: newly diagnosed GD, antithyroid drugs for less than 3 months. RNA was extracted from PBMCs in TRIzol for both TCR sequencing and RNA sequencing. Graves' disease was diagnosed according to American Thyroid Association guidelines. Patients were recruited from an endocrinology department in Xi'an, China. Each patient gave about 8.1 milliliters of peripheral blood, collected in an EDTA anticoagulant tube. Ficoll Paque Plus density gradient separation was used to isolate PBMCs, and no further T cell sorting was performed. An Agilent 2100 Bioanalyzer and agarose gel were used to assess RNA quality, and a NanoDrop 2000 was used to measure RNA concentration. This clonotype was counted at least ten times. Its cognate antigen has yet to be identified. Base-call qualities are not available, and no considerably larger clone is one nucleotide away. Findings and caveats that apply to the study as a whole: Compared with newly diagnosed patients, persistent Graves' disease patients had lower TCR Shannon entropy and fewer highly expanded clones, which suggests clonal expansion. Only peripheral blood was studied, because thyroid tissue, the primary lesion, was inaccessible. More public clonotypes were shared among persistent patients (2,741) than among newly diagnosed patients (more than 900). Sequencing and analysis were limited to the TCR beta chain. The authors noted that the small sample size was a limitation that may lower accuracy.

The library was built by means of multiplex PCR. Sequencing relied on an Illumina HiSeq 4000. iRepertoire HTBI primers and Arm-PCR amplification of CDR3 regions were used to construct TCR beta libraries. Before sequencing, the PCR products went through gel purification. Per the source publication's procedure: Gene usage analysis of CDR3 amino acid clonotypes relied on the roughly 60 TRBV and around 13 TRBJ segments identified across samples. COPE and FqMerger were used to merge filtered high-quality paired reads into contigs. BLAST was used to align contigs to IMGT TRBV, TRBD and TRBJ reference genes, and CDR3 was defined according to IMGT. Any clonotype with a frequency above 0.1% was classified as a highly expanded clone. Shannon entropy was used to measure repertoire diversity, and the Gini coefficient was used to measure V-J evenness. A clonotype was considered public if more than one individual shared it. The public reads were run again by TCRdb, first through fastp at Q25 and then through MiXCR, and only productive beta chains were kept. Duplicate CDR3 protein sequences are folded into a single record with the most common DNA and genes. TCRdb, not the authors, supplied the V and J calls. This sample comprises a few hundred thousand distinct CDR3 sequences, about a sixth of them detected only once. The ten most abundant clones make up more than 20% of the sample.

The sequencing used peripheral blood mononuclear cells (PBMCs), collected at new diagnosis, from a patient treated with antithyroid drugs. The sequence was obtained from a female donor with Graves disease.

The nucleotide sequence reads TGTGCCTGGAGTCTAGCAGATACGCAGTATTTT. Its protein product is CAWSLADTQYF. Recombination connected TRBV30 to TRBJ2-3, with no confidently assigned D gene. From cysteine to phenylalanine, the CDR3 is 11 amino acids long. The entry retains the CDR3 DNA only, 33 bases that are in frame from base 1. Looking up the germline V gene (reference sequence) yields CDR1 GTSNPN and CDR2 SVGIG. V lost 2 bases and J lost 4 bases; the stretch between them is 4 bases long.